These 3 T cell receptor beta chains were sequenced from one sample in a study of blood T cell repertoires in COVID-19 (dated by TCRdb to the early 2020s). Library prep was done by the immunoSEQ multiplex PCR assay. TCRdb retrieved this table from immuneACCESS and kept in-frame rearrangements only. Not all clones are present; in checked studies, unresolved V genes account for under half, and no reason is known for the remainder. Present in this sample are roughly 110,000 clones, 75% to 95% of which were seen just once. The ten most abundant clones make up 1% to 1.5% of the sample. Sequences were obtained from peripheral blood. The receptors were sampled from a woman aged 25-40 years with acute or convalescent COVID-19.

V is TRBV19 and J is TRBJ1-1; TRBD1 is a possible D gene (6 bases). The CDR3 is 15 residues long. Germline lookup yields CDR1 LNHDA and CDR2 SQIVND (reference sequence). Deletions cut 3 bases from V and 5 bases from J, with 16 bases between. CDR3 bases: TGTGCCAGTAGTATTCAACGGGGGGCAGGAACTGAAGCTTTCTTT. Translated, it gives CASSIQRGAGTEAFF.

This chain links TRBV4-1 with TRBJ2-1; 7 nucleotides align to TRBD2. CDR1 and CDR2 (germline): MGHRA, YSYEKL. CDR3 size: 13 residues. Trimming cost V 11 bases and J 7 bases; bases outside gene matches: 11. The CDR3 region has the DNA TGCGCCGTCCGATCCGGGACTAAGAATGAGCAGTTCTTC. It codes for CAVRSGTKNEQFF.

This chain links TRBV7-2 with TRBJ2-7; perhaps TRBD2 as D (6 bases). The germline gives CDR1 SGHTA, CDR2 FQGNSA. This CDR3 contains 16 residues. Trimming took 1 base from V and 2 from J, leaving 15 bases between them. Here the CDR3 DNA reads TGTGCCAGCAGCTTAGAGTCGGGGGATTGGGCCTACGAGCAGTACTTC. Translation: CASSLESGDWAYEQYF.